This T cell receptor beta chain comes out of a study of shared clonotypes between healthy human individuals. There are many counts of this clone. Trimming pared 0 bases from V and 15 bases from J, leaving 16 bases between. The CDR3 extends over 13 amino acids. Germline-derived CDR1 and CDR2 are SGHNT and YYREEE (reference sequence). The table came from immunoSEQ multiplex PCR; TCRdb's copy has only in-frame clones and leaves some out. Found here are a few hundred thousand clones, about 69% of them singletons; the top ten hold around 10%. The chain joins TRBV5-4 to TRBJ2-1, with a tentative D call TRBD2 (6 bases). Material for sequencing was memory CD4+ T cells sorted from blood. The subset: CD45RA-negative fraction. The clonotype was recovered from a man aged 25 to 40 in good health. CDR3 region: CASSLGDRDLPFF. CDR3 DNA sequence: TGTGCCAGCAGCTTGGGGGACCGGGACTTACCGTTCTTC. Variable domain in full (rest from reference TRBV5-4 and TRBJ2-1): ETGVTQSPTHLIKTRGQQVTLRCSSQSGHNTVSWYQQALGQGPQFIFQYYREEENGRGNFPPRFSGLQFPNYSSELNVNALELDDSALYLCASSLGDRDLPFFGPGTRLTVL.